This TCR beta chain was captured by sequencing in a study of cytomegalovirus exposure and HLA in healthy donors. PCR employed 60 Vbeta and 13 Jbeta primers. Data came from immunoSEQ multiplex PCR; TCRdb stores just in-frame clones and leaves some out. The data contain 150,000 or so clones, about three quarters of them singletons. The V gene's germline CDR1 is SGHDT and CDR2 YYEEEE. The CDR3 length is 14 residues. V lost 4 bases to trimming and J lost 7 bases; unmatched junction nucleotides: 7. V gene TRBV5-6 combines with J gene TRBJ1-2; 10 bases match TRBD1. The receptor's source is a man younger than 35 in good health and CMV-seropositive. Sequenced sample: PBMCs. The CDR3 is CASSPDRGLVGYTF. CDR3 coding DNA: TGTGCCAGCAGCCCAGACAGGGGGCTGGTTGGCTACACCTTC.